The 10 T cell receptor beta chains given below trace back to one sample, sequenced in a study of T cells in Graves' hyperthyroidism and ophthalmopathy. TCR beta CDR3 regions were amplified from RNA transcripts. Using the HTBI primer set, a first-round RT-PCR was run on the TCR CDR3. TCRdb reprocessed the multiplex PCR reads with MiXCR, giving one entry per CDR3 protein. The profile shows 600,000 to 650,000 distinct CDR3 sequences, about 17% of them singletons. Sequenced: blood. These receptors were taken from a woman aged 25-40 years with Graves' hyperthyroidism.

This clonotype was observed a few times. The chain couples TRBV5-6 to TRBJ1-5; D is ambiguous. The CDR3 consists of 14 residues. Germline values: CDR1 SGHDT, CDR2 YYEEEE. The V and J ends lost 2 bases and 4 bases respectively, with 10 bases between them. The CDR3 reads CASSFWQLNQPQHF. For the CDR3, the DNA is TGTGCCAGCAGCTTCTGGCAGTTGAATCAGCCCCAGCATTTT.

In this sample, this clonotype turned up many times. The chain couples TRBV30 to TRBJ1-6; the D gene is possibly TRBD1 (6 bases). V was pared by 4 bases and J by 8 bases, with 18 bases between. The germline CDR1 and CDR2 sequences are GTSNPN and SVGIG (reference sequence). This CDR3 has 15 amino acids. The CDR3 loop is CAWIGGRRGYSPLHF. Written as DNA, the CDR3 is TGTGCCTGGATAGGAGGACGCAGGGGATATTCACCCCTCCACTTT.

The rearrangement links TRBV9 to TRBJ2-3, with D perhaps matching TRBD2 (5 bases). With 4 bases removed from V and 3 bases from J, the gap between germline ends came to 12 bases. The CDR3 loop spans 14 amino acids. Germline CDR1 is SGDLS and CDR2 is YYNGEE. The CDR3 DNA is TGTGCCAGCAGCCCCCCCCCGGGGACAGATACGCAGTATTTT. It specifies CASSPPPGTDTQYF.

This clonotype was counted at least ten times. The J gene is TRBJ2-7, the V gene TRBV9; TRBD1 aligns across 7 bases. J gave up 3 bases and V 0 bases, and 0 bases lay outside the gene matches. Germline CDR1 and CDR2: SGDLS and YYNGEE. This CDR3 contains 13 residues. CDR3 DNA: TGTGCCAGCAGCGTAGGGGACAGCTACGAGCAGTACTTC. Its protein is CASSVGDSYEQYF.

This clonotype was detected only a few times. The chain joins TRBV6-2 or TRBV6-3 to TRBJ1-3; D remains unclear. Germline V lookup: CDR1 MNHEY, CDR2 SVGEGT. Trimming took 2 bases from V and 1 from J, leaving 6 bases between them. The CDR3 has 14 residues. Written as DNA, the CDR3 is TGTGCCAGCAGTTACGGGTCGTCTGGAAACACCATATATTTT. As protein: CASSYGSSGNTIYF.

This clonotype was detected only a few times. One end of the junction is discordant with germline, which a read error may explain. This rearrangement joins TRBV11-2 to TRBJ2-3; 8 bases map to TRBD2. The CDR3 contains 16 residues. Germline loops: CDR1 SGHAT, CDR2 FQNNGV. The CDR3 loop reads CASSVEAAGVRDTQYF. In nucleotides, the CDR3 is TGTGCCAGCAGCGTAGAGGCAGCGGGAGTGAGGGATACGCAGTATTTT.

This clonotype came up many times. The chain couples TRBV7-2 to TRBJ2-7; D gene unclear. The CDR3 is 14 amino acids. Trimming left V 5 bases short and J 5 bases short, with 16 bases between. Germline-derived CDR1 and CDR2 are SGHTA and FQGNSA. The DNA of the CDR3 is TGTGCCAGCAGCCCCAGTGCCGGGTGGGACGAGCAGTACTTC. Amino acids: CASSPSAGWDEQYF.

This chain links TRBV20-1 with TRBJ1-1; D not resolved. With 0 bases removed from V and 4 bases from J, the gap between germline ends came to 15 bases. Germline assignment: CDR1 DFQATT and CDR2 SNEGSKA (reference sequence). The CDR3 extends over 15 amino acids. The chain's CDR3 is CSARDGTGRSTEAFF. As DNA, the CDR3 is TGCAGTGCTAGAGATGGTACGGGCAGGTCCACTGAAGCTTTCTTT.

This chain joins TRBV29-1 and TRBJ1-1; possibly TRBD1 for D (5 bases). The germline gives CDR1 SQVTM, CDR2 ANQGSEA. This CDR3 comprises 12 residues. Trimming took 7 bases from V and 5 from J, leaving 14 bases between them. In DNA form, the CDR3 reads TGCAGCGCTGGGGGGGGAGAGACTGAAGCTTTCTTT. This encodes CSAGGGETEAFF.

This clonotype has just a few counts. The chain couples TRBV20-1 to TRBJ1-4, with 9 positions matching TRBD1. V shed 2 bases and J 0 bases; nucleotides not matched to a gene: 7. Germline lookup yields CDR1 DFQATT and CDR2 SNEGSKA (reference sequence). There are 17 residues in the CDR3. The CDR3 DNA reads as TGCAGTGCTAGACCCCGGGACAGGGTTGCAACTAATGAAAAACTGTTTTTT. It codes for CSARPRDRVATNEKLFF.